These T cell receptor beta chains were read from a single sample in a study of cytomegalovirus exposure and HLA in healthy donors. TCRdb's table, derived via immunoSEQ multiplex PCR, lists solely in-frame clones and lacks some. Found here are about 160,000 clones, roughly 84% of them singletons; the top ten hold under 1.1%. Sequenced: PBMCs. The receptors derive from a man under 40 in good health and CMV-seronegative. CDR3s include the opening cysteine and the closing phenylalanine or tryptophan. Each record gives: V gene, J gene, CDR3 protein.

v_gene: TRBV6-5; j_gene: TRBJ2-3; CDR3aa: CASSYFTAGGPDTQYF
v_gene: TRBV30; j_gene: TRBJ1-6; CDR3aa: CAWSAVTGGNSPLHF
v_gene: TRBV30; j_gene: TRBJ2-7; CDR3aa: CAWSVQYYEQYF
v_gene: TRBV29-1; j_gene: TRBJ1-1; CDR3aa: CSGAGFYTEAFF
v_gene: TRBV4-1; j_gene: TRBJ2-7; CDR3aa: CASSQEEGGSYEQYF
v_gene: TRBV5-1; j_gene: TRBJ2-2; CDR3aa: CASSLGLSQRTGELFF
v_gene: TRBV19; j_gene: TRBJ2-7; CDR3aa: CASSARPPYEQYF
v_gene: TRBV5-1; j_gene: TRBJ2-5; CDR3aa: CASSLSGRETQYF
v_gene: TRBV7-2; j_gene: TRBJ2-3; CDR3aa: CASTPEGARTDTQYF
v_gene: TRBV15; j_gene: TRBJ1-1; CDR3aa: CATSRVKGQGKAFF
v_gene: TRBV6-1; j_gene: TRBJ2-7; CDR3aa: CASSLTSSYEQYF
v_gene: TRBV30; j_gene: TRBJ2-2; CDR3aa: CAWSRFERGDLFGELFF
v_gene: TRBV6-5; j_gene: TRBJ2-7; CDR3aa: CASSYLADLSYEQYF
v_gene: TRBV19; j_gene: TRBJ1-5; CDR3aa: CASSLDRVKPQHF
v_gene: TRBV14; j_gene: TRBJ2-3; CDR3aa: CASSPGGDTQYF
v_gene: TRBV7-3; j_gene: TRBJ2-1; CDR3aa: CASSSGLVPYNEQFF
v_gene: TRBV5-1; j_gene: TRBJ1-4; CDR3aa: CASSLQGGRNEKLFF
v_gene: TRBV6-1; j_gene: TRBJ2-7; CDR3aa: CASSERKGQGANEQYF
v_gene: TRBV7-8; j_gene: TRBJ1-2; CDR3aa: CASSLVPTNYGYTF
v_gene: TRBV27; j_gene: TRBJ1-6; CDR3aa: CASRGRGYNSPLHF
v_gene: TRBV4-3; j_gene: .; CDR3aa: CASSQVTGSEQYF
v_gene: TRBV11-3; j_gene: TRBJ2-7; CDR3aa: CASSFRPAGEYEQYF
v_gene: TRBV5-5; j_gene: TRBJ1-1; CDR3aa: CASSLVESLEAFF
v_gene: TRBV14; j_gene: TRBJ1-2; CDR3aa: CASSPRTGSGYTF
v_gene: TRBV6-4; j_gene: TRBJ2-2; CDR3aa: CASSEAGPAGELFF
v_gene: TRBV27; j_gene: TRBJ2-1; CDR3aa: CASSFVSSGGADNEQFF
v_gene: TRBV6-5; j_gene: TRBJ2-7; CDR3aa: CASSREGRGPDEQYF
v_gene: TRBV19; j_gene: TRBJ2-1; CDR3aa: CASSISLAGGSYNEQFF
v_gene: TRBV27; j_gene: TRBJ2-7; CDR3aa: CASSLTAISYEQYF
v_gene: TRBV13; j_gene: TRBJ1-6; CDR3aa: CASSLGQGVANSPLHF
v_gene: TRBV5-1; j_gene: TRBJ2-3; CDR3aa: CASRSTSGISTDTQYF
v_gene: TRBV15; j_gene: TRBJ2-3; CDR3aa: CATSSDSSGADTQYF
v_gene: TRBV7-2; j_gene: TRBJ2-6; CDR3aa: CASSLSGQGLSGANVLTF
v_gene: TRBV11-2; j_gene: TRBJ1-2; CDR3aa: CASGVADLYGYTF
v_gene: TRBV13; j_gene: TRBJ2-7; CDR3aa: CASRSRTGGSYEQYF
v_gene: TRBV7-8; j_gene: TRBJ1-3; CDR3aa: CASSLAGVSYWQSSSGNTIYF
v_gene: TRBV28; j_gene: TRBJ1-5; CDR3aa: CASSLFGTGGAGSNQPQHF
v_gene: TRBV6-1; j_gene: TRBJ2-3; CDR3aa: CASRNRGLTDTQYF
v_gene: TRBV7-6; j_gene: TRBJ2-5; CDR3aa: CASSLVQGETQYF
v_gene: TRBV6-5; j_gene: TRBJ2-2; CDR3aa: CASRRLAGGLGELFF
v_gene: TRBV28; j_gene: TRBJ1-5; CDR3aa: CASSSPRYSNQPQHF
v_gene: TRBV12-5; j_gene: TRBJ2-3; CDR3aa: CASGLVQKDRARGTDTQYF
v_gene: TRBV11-2; j_gene: TRBJ1-3; CDR3aa: CASSKPSGGNTIYF
v_gene: TRBV6-5; j_gene: TRBJ2-7; CDR3aa: CASIWGQAQSYEQYF
v_gene: TRBV6-4; j_gene: TRBJ2-7; CDR3aa: CASSPREGPYEQYF